The 22 T cell receptor beta chains given below trace back to one sample, sequenced in a study of spatial heterogeneity in lung cancer (dated by TCRdb to about 2019). The study at large found these results: A correlation was observed between the number of expanded intratumoral alpha and beta TCRs and the tumor nonsynonymous mutation count.

The sample's time point label, decoded: sample taken at primary tumor resection. The receptor library was made with 5' RACE. Sequenced using a NextSeq 500. The public reads were run again by TCRdb, first through fastp at Q25 and then through MiXCR, and only productive beta chains were kept. Duplicate CDR3 protein sequences are folded into a single record with the most common DNA and genes. The sample has about 2,500 distinct CDR3 sequences on record, about 5% of them singletons. The ten largest clones add up to roughly 18% of the sample. No cognate antigen is known for these TCRs. This material consisted of lung tumor tissue, taken at surgery. The receptors stem from a male donor with early-stage non-small cell lung cancer.

The chain employs TRBV12-3 or TRBV12-4 and TRBJ2-1; 7 nucleotides match TRBD1. This CDR3 region has 13 residues. V shed 8 bases, J shed 9 bases, and the junction held 10 bases outside the gene matches. The CDR3 DNA follows: TGTGCCAGCCGCCAGGACAGGTCCGGTGAGCAGTTCTTC. Encoded protein: CASRQDRSGEQFF.

This clonotype is medium-sized in the sample. The V call is TRBV28, the J call TRBJ2-5; tentatively, D is TRBD2 (5 bases). The CDR3 runs to 15 residues. Trimming removed 6 bases at V and 0 bases at J, with 14 bases between. The germline V gene has CDR1 MDHEN and CDR2 SYDVKM. This CDR3 reads CASSPLVAYQETQYF. The CDR3 bases are TGTGCCAGCAGCCCTCTGGTAGCGTACCAAGAGACCCAGTACTTC.

This clonotype was seen many times. CDR3 nucleotide sequence: TGCGCCAGCAGCCCATCCACATGGGAGACCCAGTACTTC. The encoded protein is CASSPSTWETQYF. The chain uses TRBV5-1 and TRBJ2-5; D gene unclear. This CDR3 has 13 amino acids. With 4 bases removed from V and 5 bases from J, the gap between germline ends came to 12 bases. Per germline, CDR1 SGHRS and CDR2 YFSETQ.

In this sample, this clonotype is medium-sized. The V and J genes are TRBV5-1 and TRBJ2-1; D tentatively reads TRBD1 or TRBD2 (5 bases each). CDR1 is SGHRS, CDR2 YFSETQ, per germline. Between the trimmed V and J ends, which lost 0 bases and 14 bases, there was a span of 12 bases. The CDR3 covers 12 residues. This CDR3 is CASSLGGQGKFF. The CDR3 region has the DNA TGCGCCAGCAGCTTGGGAGGGCAGGGAAAGTTCTTC.

This clonotype was observed at least ten times. The chain couples TRBV7-9 to TRBJ2-5; 7 nucleotides match TRBD1. J lost 5 bases, V lost 6 bases, and 12 bases had no gene match. The CDR3 loop spans 15 amino acids. Germline CDR1 reads SEHNR; CDR2 reads FQNEAQ (reference sequence). In DNA, the CDR3 is TGTGCCAGCAGAGGAGGCCGGACAGGAGCGGAGACCCAGTACTTC. Translated, it gives CASRGGRTGAETQYF.

This clonotype has only a few counts. This chain connects TRBV13 to TRBJ2-1; D remains ambiguous. The CDR3 extends over 13 amino acids. CDR1 and CDR2 (germline): PRHDT, FYEKMQ (reference sequence). Trimming pared 5 bases from V and 7 bases from J, leaving 12 bases between. The CDR3: CASSPPAINEQFF. CDR3 DNA: TGTGCCAGCAGCCCGCCAGCGATTAATGAGCAGTTCTTC.

This clonotype was seen at least ten times. The J gene is TRBJ2-7, the V gene TRBV5-1; the match to TRBD1 covers 11 bases. The CDR3 covers 15 residues. V trimming: 3 bases; J trimming: 5 bases; junction bases outside the gene matches: 7. CDR1 and CDR2 (germline): SGHRS, YFSETQ. The CDR3 sequence: CASSSRTGGFNEQYF. The CDR3 region has the DNA TGCGCCAGCAGCTCCCGGACAGGGGGCTTCAACGAGCAGTACTTC.

Ten or more counts support this clonotype. The chain employs TRBV6-6 and TRBJ1-4, with no clear D. V lost 1 base and J lost 0, with 3 bases in between. The CDR3 consists of 14 residues. Germline CDR1 reads MNHNY; CDR2 reads SVGAGI (reference sequence). The CDR3: CASSYFATNEKLFF. DNA of the CDR3: TGTGCCAGCAGTTACTTTGCAACTAATGAAAAACTGTTTTTT.

This clonotype rates as large. The J gene is TRBJ1-5, the V gene TRBV19; possible D gene TRBD1, 6 bases. Per the germline V gene, CDR1 is LNHDA and CDR2 is SQIVND (reference sequence). V was trimmed by 6 bases and J by 2 bases, leaving 20 bases between them. This CDR3 comprises 17 residues. The chain's CDR3 is CASRGGARSWRNQPQHF. CDR3 bases: TGTGCCAGTAGAGGGGGGGCGCGCTCCTGGCGCAATCAGCCCCAGCATTTT.

This clonotype was seen a single time. V is TRBV11-2 and J is TRBJ2-5; D might be TRBD1 (5 bases). The germline V and J ends were trimmed by 1 base and 1 base, with 13 bases remaining between them. The germline V gene has CDR1 SGHAT and CDR2 FQNNGV. CDR3 length equals 16 residues. The DNA for the CDR3 is TGTGCCAGCAGCTTAGGGGTAACCCAGGGCCAAGAGACCCAGTACTTC. Its translation is CASSLGVTQGQETQYF.

This clonotype qualifies as medium-sized. V usage is TRBV30 and J usage is TRBJ1-5, with D maybe TRBD1 (6 bases). This CDR3 is built from 18 residues. The germline V gene has CDR1 GTSNPN and CDR2 SVGIG (reference sequence). V lost 4 bases and J lost 1, with 23 bases in between. In nucleotides, the CDR3 is TGTGCCTGGATGCTCAGGGGCCTACGACAAAAAAGCAATCAGCCCCAGCATTTT. Protein sequence: CAWMLRGLRQKSNQPQHF.

In its sample, this clonotype was seen many times. The chain uses TRBV5-1 and TRBJ2-4; 9 bases map to TRBD1. V lost 4 bases, J lost 9 bases, and 5 bases stayed unmatched. The CDR3 runs 13 residues. Germline V lookup: CDR1 SGHRS, CDR2 YFSETQ. The CDR3 sequence: CASSLGQGGIQYF. In DNA form, the CDR3 reads TGCGCCAGCAGCCTGGGACAGGGAGGCATTCAGTACTTC.

Within the sample, this clonotype is medium-sized. CDR3 loop: CASSQDNPLGPTGELFF. CDR3 DNA: TGCGCCAGCAGCCAAGATAATCCCCTCGGGCCCACCGGGGAGCTGTTTTTT. The chain has TRBV4-3 and TRBJ2-2; D remains ambiguous. This CDR3 contains 17 residues. The germline CDR1 and CDR2 sequences are LGHNA and YSLEER. The V end lost 0 bases, the J end lost 4 bases, and 15 bases lay between the germline ends.

This clonotype is termed medium-sized. The chain is built from TRBV20-1 and TRBJ2-5; 11 bases are a match to TRBD2. Unmatched junction bases numbered 13, after V lost 6 bases and J lost 4 bases. Germline assignment: CDR1 DFQATT and CDR2 SNEGSKA (reference sequence). The CDR3 extends over 16 amino acids. The CDR3 region has the DNA TGCAGTGCCACCGACCCTCTAGCGGGAGGAAGAGAGACCCAGTACTTC. The encoded protein is CSATDPLAGGRETQYF.

In its sample, this clonotype ranks as medium-sized. The V and J genes are TRBV28 and TRBJ1-2; no reliable D call. Deletions cut 6 bases from V and 3 bases from J, with 11 bases between. Germline CDR1 reads MDHEN; CDR2 reads SYDVKM. This CDR3 contains 13 residues. DNA for the CDR3: TGTGCCAGCAGACCCTGGACGGACTATGGCTACACCTTC. This translates into CASRPWTDYGYTF.

By sample fraction, this clonotype is medium-sized (0.01 to 0.1%). This rearrangement joins TRBV20-1 to TRBJ1-1; no clear D. Trimming took 6 bases from V and 3 from J, leaving 17 bases between them. Germline loops: CDR1 DFQATT, CDR2 SNEGSKA (reference sequence). CDR3 length equals 14 residues. For the CDR3, the DNA is TGCAGTGCCAAGGATCCTCGGAGGTACACTGAAGCTTTCTTT. Its protein is CSAKDPRRYTEAFF.

Relative to its sample, this clonotype is medium-sized. The chain uses TRBV6-5 and TRBJ2-4; tentatively, D is TRBD1 (6 bases). Trimming took off 11 bases at V and 3 bases at J, with 20 bases between the two ends. The V gene's germline CDR1 is MNHEY and CDR2 SVGAGI. The CDR3 totals 15 residues. The CDR3 loop is CASSDSGYDKNIQYF. The CDR3 DNA sequence: TGTGCCTCCTCGGACAGTGGGTACGACAAAAACATTCAGTACTTC.

This clonotype was counted ten times or more. The chain links TRBV30 to TRBJ2-7, with D tentatively TRBD1 (8 bases). CDR3 length equals 11 residues. The ends were cut back, 8 bases at V and 3 bases at J, with 11 bases in the middle. Per germline, CDR1 GTSNPN and CDR2 SVGIG (reference sequence). This chain's CDR3 is CASGTGYEQYF. In DNA, the CDR3 is TGTGCCAGCGGGACAGGCTACGAGCAGTACTTC.

In its sample, this clonotype ranks as medium-sized (0.01 to 0.1%). The chain is built from TRBV18 and TRBJ2-1; D remains unclear. The CDR3 spans 13 residues. Germline CDR1 is KGHSH and CDR2 is LQKENI. Trimming removed 3 bases at V and 7 bases at J, with 10 bases between. As DNA, the CDR3 is TGTGCCAGCTCACCTGGTTATCCAAATGAGCAGTTCTTC. Its protein product is CASSPGYPNEQFF.

This clonotype is large (0.1 to 1%) in the sample. The rearrangement links TRBV19 to TRBJ2-1; D gene uncertain. Between the trimmed V and J ends, which lost 3 bases and 6 bases, there was a span of 9 bases. The CDR3 contains 13 residues. Germline assignment: CDR1 LNHDA and CDR2 SQIVND (reference sequence). The CDR3: CASSIQGPNEQFF. The CDR3 DNA is TGTGCCAGTAGTATCCAAGGGCCCAATGAGCAGTTCTTC.

This clonotype ranks as large. The V call is TRBV20-1, the J call TRBJ2-3; 9 bases align to TRBD2. The CDR3 contains 14 residues. Germline V lookup: CDR1 DFQATT, CDR2 SNEGSKA (reference sequence). The CDR3 here is CSLAASGGTDTQYF. The CDR3 bases are TGCAGCCTAGCAGCTAGCGGGGGCACAGATACGCAGTATTTT.

This clonotype is medium-sized (0.01 to 0.1%) in the sample. This CDR3 reads CASSHGGQVNQPQHF. CDR3 DNA sequence: TGTGCCAGCAGTCACGGAGGACAAGTCAATCAGCCCCAGCATTTT. This chain links TRBV28 with TRBJ1-5; a possible D gene is TRBD1 (5 bases). Germline CDR1 MDHEN, CDR2 SYDVKM. The length of the CDR3 is 15 residues. V gave up 5 bases and J gave up 3 bases, with 14 bases separating them.